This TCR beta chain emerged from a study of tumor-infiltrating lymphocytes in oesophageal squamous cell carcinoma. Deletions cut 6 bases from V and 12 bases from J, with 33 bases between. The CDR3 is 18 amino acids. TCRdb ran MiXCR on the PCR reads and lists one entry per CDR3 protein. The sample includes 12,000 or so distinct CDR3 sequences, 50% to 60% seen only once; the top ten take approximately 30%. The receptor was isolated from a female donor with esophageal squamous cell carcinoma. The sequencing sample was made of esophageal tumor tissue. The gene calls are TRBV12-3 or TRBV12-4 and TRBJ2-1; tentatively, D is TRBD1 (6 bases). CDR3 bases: TGTGCCAGCAGACCGGGACACCTTAGGTCCTCTAGCACAGATACGCAGTTCTTC. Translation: CASRPGHLRSSSTDTQFF.